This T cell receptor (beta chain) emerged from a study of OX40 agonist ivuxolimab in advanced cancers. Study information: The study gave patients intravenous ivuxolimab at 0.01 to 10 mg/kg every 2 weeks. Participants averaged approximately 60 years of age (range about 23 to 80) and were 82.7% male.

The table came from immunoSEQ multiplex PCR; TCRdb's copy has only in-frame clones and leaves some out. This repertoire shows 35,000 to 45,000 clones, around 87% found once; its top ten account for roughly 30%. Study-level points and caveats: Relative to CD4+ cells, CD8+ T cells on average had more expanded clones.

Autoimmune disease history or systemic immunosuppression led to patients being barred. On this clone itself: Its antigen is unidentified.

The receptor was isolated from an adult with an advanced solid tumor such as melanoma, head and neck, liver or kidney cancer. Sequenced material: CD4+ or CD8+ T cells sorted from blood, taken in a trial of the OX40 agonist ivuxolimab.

The CDR3 loop reads CASSYRTGVEAFF. The CDR3 nucleotides are TGTGCCAGCAGTTACCGGACAGGGGTTGAAGCTTTCTTT. V is TRBV6-7 and J is TRBJ1-1, with TRBD1 matching over 9 bases. TRBV6-7 is marked as an open reading frame, function uncertain. The V and J ends lost 2 bases and 7 bases, in that order; junction bases with no gene match: 2. CDR3 length: 13 residues.